This TCR beta chain was obtained from a study of cytomegalovirus exposure and HLA in healthy donors. As for the study in general: A data release that came early held tens of millions of unique TCRs from HLA-typed donors. General observations from the study: In a later analysis, HLA-associated beta chains showed higher expansion and lower generation probabilities than comparable chains. What a later analysis reportedly showed was that an Asian-associated ancestry cluster had fewer N-insertions than the roughly 700-donor mean. In an earlier analysis, most TCR beta V segments were productive about 87% or about 30% of the time.

PCR employed 60 Vbeta and 13 Jbeta primers. Profiling relied on immunoSEQ multiplex PCR, and the TCRdb table lists in-frame clones only, not all of them. The ten most abundant clones cover less than 7% of a sample with tens of thousands of clones. Concerning this clone: Its antigen is not identified.

This sequence originates from a girl under 18 in good health and CMV-seropositive. Sample: PBMCs.

CDR3 nucleotides: TGTGCCAGTAGTATAGATCCGGGGGGTGGCTACACCTTC. Translation gives CASSIDPGGGYTF. V gene TRBV19 combines with J gene TRBJ1-2; possibly TRBD1 for D (5 bases). The CDR3 covers 13 residues. Trimming took off 0 bases at V and 7 bases at J, with 9 bases between the two ends. Germline CDR1 is LNHDA and CDR2 is SQIVND (reference sequence).